The entry below gives a single T cell receptor beta chain sequence along with its context. Measured with immunoSEQ multiplex PCR; TCRdb has only the in-frame clones, and not every one. The sample contains 140,000 or so clones, about nine tenths of which appear only once. This entry comes from a study of blood T cell repertoires in COVID-19. Study background: Italy, Spain and the United States were the sources of the convalescent and acute COVID-19 samples.

The sequenced material came from peripheral blood. The clonotype originates from a human donor in a cohort sampled during active COVID-19.

CDR3 coding DNA: TGTGCCAGCAGCCAAGATTGGGGTAGGGAGTGGGGAGATACGCAGTATTTT. Translating it yields CASSQDWGREWGDTQYF. The chain links TRBV3-1 (or the pseudogene TRBV3-2) to TRBJ2-3; the D gene is possibly TRBD2 (5 bases). From germline, CDR1 is LGHDT and CDR2 YNNKEL (reference sequence). There are 17 residues in the CDR3. V shed 0 bases and J shed 5 bases, with 18 bases lying between them.